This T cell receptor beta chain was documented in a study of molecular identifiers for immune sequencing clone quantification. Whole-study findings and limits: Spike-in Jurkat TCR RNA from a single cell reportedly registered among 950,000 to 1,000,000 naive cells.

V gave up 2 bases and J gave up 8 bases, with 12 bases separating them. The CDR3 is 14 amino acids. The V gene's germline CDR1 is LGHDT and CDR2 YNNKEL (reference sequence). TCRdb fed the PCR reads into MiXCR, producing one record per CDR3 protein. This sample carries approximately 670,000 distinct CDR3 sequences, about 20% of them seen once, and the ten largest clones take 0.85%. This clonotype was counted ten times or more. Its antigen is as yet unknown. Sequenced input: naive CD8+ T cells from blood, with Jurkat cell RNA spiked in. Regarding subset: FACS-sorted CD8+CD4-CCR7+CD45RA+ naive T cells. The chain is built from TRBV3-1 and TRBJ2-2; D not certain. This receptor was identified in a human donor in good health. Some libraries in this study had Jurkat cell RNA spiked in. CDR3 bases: TGTGCCAGCAGCCAACCTGGCCTGGTAGGGGAGCTGTTTTTT. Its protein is CASSQPGLVGELFF.